This T cell receptor beta chain derives from a study of blood T cell repertoires in COVID-19. Per the study methods: Scientists estimated how many nucleated cells there were by amplifying reference gene primers. Measured with immunoSEQ multiplex PCR; TCRdb has only the in-frame clones, and not every one. The DNA gave D and trimming, while V, J and clone size come from that table. The sample gives roughly 250,000 clones, about nine tenths of which show up once; under 2.5% is in the top ten. Individuals aged about 18 to 100 years were recruited from roughly 22 US areas. Cohort 3 donors were reported recovered after two negative PCRs, clearance, or symptom resolution. In its sample, this clone was seen once. CDR1 and CDR2 from the germline V gene are LNHNV and YYDKDF (reference sequence). The CDR3 sequence is 15 residues long. The V gene lost 0 bases and the J gene lost 7 bases, with 13 bases spanning the gap.

The chain links TRBV15 to TRBJ1-5; D is possibly TRBD1 (5 bases). The material sequenced was PBMCs or T cells enriched from blood (not recorded which). The TCR sequence derives from a woman under 30 who had recovered from COVID-19. The CDR3 here is CATSRDRGSGQPQHF. Written as DNA, the CDR3 is TGTGCCACCAGCAGAGATAGGGGCAGTGGGCAGCCCCAGCATTTT.